This T cell receptor (beta chain) was captured by sequencing in a study of T cell responses to AZD1222 COVID-19 vaccine. Study overall: Second-dose intervals near 4 or 12 weeks were combined.

This clone has a single count. Its antigen is currently unknown. Measured with immunoSEQ multiplex PCR; TCRdb has only the in-frame clones, and not every one. The table has approximately 150,000 clones, approximately 94% seen once. Germline V gives CDR1 SGHAT, CDR2 FQNNGV. This CDR3 is 11 amino acids long. Trimming took off 5 bases at V and 4 bases at J, with 5 bases between the two ends. Study-level points and caveats: Spike-wide coverage was observed for vaccine-associated CD4 TCRs, with dominant responses at 160-218 and 743-854. Clonal diversity may have been underestimated in mostly white British donors.

The chain recombines TRBV11-2 with TRBJ2-5; D call uncertain. Sequenced material: peripheral blood, taken on day 0 of AZD1222 vaccination. The sequence was collected from an adult in good health. The CDR3, as DNA: TGTGCCAGCAGCCACGGAGAGACCCAGTACTTC. Protein product: CASSHGETQYF.